The TCR beta chain described here comes from a study of blood T cells in healthy people across ages. V was clipped by 2 bases and J by 5 bases, with 6 bases between them. In germline, CDR1 is MNHEY, CDR2 SVGEGT. The length of the CDR3 is 12 residues. PCR was performed a second time for about 7 to 11 cycles using a sample-barcoded 5' primer and a J-beta primer mix. TCRdb re-called the 5' RACE reads through MiXCR, storing one row per CDR3 protein. Found here are 1 million or so distinct CDR3 sequences, under 30% of them singletons; the top ten hold 0.65% to 0.95%. This clonotype has at least ten counts. Its antigen is not identified. Findings and limits, study-wide: Getting older went along with TCR beta diversity per million T cells dropping roughly linearly.

These same data were also listed under a study on T cells of mothers and their children. That paper states: For unrelated pairs as for related ones, thymic selection shapes TCR recombination output similarly.

Sequencing input: blood. The V gene is TRBV6-2 or TRBV6-3, the J gene TRBJ2-5; D not certain. The clonotype comes from a girl aged 2 to 9 in good health. CDR3 amino acids: CASSYPSETQYF. DNA for the CDR3: TGTGCCAGCAGTTACCCCTCGGAGACCCAGTACTTC.